These 32 T cell receptor beta chains were sequenced from one sample in a study of beta chain features in type 1 diabetes. The whole isolated RNA underwent reverse transcription, so sequencing captured expressed TCRB transcripts. TCRdb's copy holds only in-frame clones and misses some; the assay was immunoSEQ multiplex PCR. The sample consists of 200,000 to 300,000 clones, 11% to 15% of them appearing once. The sequenced sample consisted of naive CD4+ T cells from blood. These receptors came from a middle-aged woman in good health.

This clone was picked up a small number of times. J is TRBJ1-4 and V is TRBV19; perhaps TRBD1 as D (5 bases). V lost 3 bases to trimming and J lost 6 bases, with 8 bases between them. The CDR3 runs to 13 residues. Germline V lookup: CDR1 LNHDA, CDR2 SQIVND (reference sequence). This chain's CDR3 is CASSIQTDEKLFF. The DNA of the CDR3 is TGTGCCAGTAGTATTCAGACAGATGAAAAACTGTTTTTT.

The V call is TRBV6-5, the J call TRBJ1-1; D uncertain. The germline CDR1 and CDR2 sequences are MNHEY and SVGAGI. The length of the CDR3 is 16 residues. Trimming pared 2 bases from V and 4 bases from J, leaving 17 bases between. This CDR3 is CASSYNYNVAGTEAFF. The CDR3 coding sequence is TGTGCCAGCAGTTACAACTATAACGTGGCGGGCACTGAAGCTTTCTTT.

There are a few counts of this clone. The chain links TRBV27 to TRBJ2-5, with 10 bases matching TRBD2. The germline gives CDR1 MNHEY, CDR2 SMNVEV (reference sequence). This CDR3 contains 17 residues. Trimming cost V 3 bases and J 4 bases; bases outside gene matches: 11. CDR3 nucleotides: TGTGCCAGCAGTTTTGGAGTAAGCGGGGGGGCCGGAGAGACCCAGTACTTC. It encodes CASSFGVSGGAGETQYF.

The V call is TRBV6-4, the J call TRBJ2-1; D perhaps matches TRBD2 (6 bases). The germline gives CDR1 MRHNA, CDR2 SNTAGT. The CDR3 extends over 14 amino acids. Trimming took 2 bases from V and 5 from J, leaving 10 bases between them. The CDR3, as DNA: TGTGCCAGCAGTGACAGGGAGGCTCACAATGAGCAGTTCTTC. Amino acid sequence: CASSDREAHNEQFF.

The CDR3 protein is CASRPGTGGVPTNEKLFF. The CDR3 DNA reads TGTGCCAGCAGACCCGGGACAGGGGGAGTCCCAACTAATGAAAAACTGTTTTTT. The chain has TRBV2 and TRBJ1-4; TRBD1 matches 11 bases. Germline V gives CDR1 SNHLY, CDR2 FYNNEI. V shed 6 bases, J shed 0 bases, and the junction held 9 bases outside the gene matches. The CDR3 runs to 18 residues.

The genes are TRBV7-9 and TRBJ1-2; D is unresolved. Trimming removed 0 bases at V and 4 bases at J, with 9 bases between. CDR1 is SEHNR and CDR2 is FQNEAQ in the germline V gene (reference sequence). CDR3 size: 14 residues. The CDR3 protein is CASSLALFFYGYTF. The CDR3 DNA reads TGTGCCAGCAGCTTAGCCTTGTTTTTCTATGGCTACACCTTC.

The table lists this clone with a few counts. The gene calls are TRBV10-2 and TRBJ2-2; the match to TRBD2 covers 10 bases. With 7 bases clipped from V and 5 bases from J, the junction kept 7 bases outside the gene matches. Germline V gene data show CDR1 as WSHSY and CDR2 as SAAADI. This CDR3 is 15 amino acids long. CDR3 DNA: TGCGCCAGCACATATCTAGCGGGGGCGACCGGGGAGCTGTTTTTT. It yields the protein CASTYLAGATGELFF.

The CDR3 DNA follows: TGTGCCAGCGGTAAAGGGGAGCGGTATGGCTACACCTTC. Translation: CASGKGERYGYTF. The V call is TRBV6-1, the J call TRBJ1-2; perhaps TRBD1 as D (5 bases). V lost 8 bases to trimming and J lost 5 bases, with 15 bases between them. This CDR3 has 13 amino acids. From germline, CDR1 is MNHNS and CDR2 SASEGT.

The chain is built from TRBV6-6 and TRBJ2-3, with 8 bases aligning to TRBD2. Germline loops: CDR1 MNHNY, CDR2 SVGAGI (reference sequence). The J segment lost 6 bases and the V segment lost 5 bases, leaving 7 bases of the junction unmatched. CDR3 length: 14 amino acids. The CDR3 DNA follows: TGTGCCAGCAGTAATAGCGGGGCTCGGGATACGCAGTATTTT. Translated, it gives CASSNSGARDTQYF.

J is TRBJ1-1 and V is TRBV7-2; D is perhaps TRBD1 (5 bases). CDR3 size: 15 residues. Trimming shortened V by 5 bases and J by 11 bases, and 24 bases separated the two germline ends. Germline assignment: CDR1 SGHTA and CDR2 FQGNSA. The CDR3 nucleotides are TGTGCCAGCAGCATCCCTGCCATTCAGGGTTCGTCGGCTTTCTTT. It encodes CASSIPAIQGSSAFF.

This sequence joins TRBV5-1 and TRBJ2-7; tentative D call: TRBD2 (7 bases). CDR3 size: 15 residues. V lost 6 bases, J lost 3 bases, and 19 bases lay in between. CDR1 is SGHRS and CDR2 is YFSETQ in the germline V gene. CDR3 region: CASTLGGPPDYEQYF. The CDR3 DNA is TGCGCCAGCACCCTCGGGGGGCCTCCAGACTACGAGCAGTACTTC. Full variable domain (rest looked up from reference TRBV5-1 and TRBJ2-7): KAGVTQTPRYLIKTRGQQVTLSCSPISGHRSVSWYQQTPGQGLQFLFEYFSETQRNKGNFPGRFSGRQFSNSRSEMNVSTLELGDSALYLCASTLGGPPDYEQYFGPGTRLTVT.

This clone was detected only a few times. The gene calls are TRBV7-2 and TRBJ2-3; possibly TRBD2 for D (6 bases). Germline V gene sequence: CDR1 SGHTA, CDR2 FQGNSA. There are 13 residues in the CDR3. Trimming took off 5 bases at V and 5 bases at J, with 11 bases between the two ends. As DNA, the CDR3 is TGTGCCAGCAGCCCGCGGGACGGAGATACGCAGTATTTT. Residues: CASSPRDGDTQYF.

The CDR3 bases are TGCGCCAGCAGCCCCGGACAGGGCACCTACGAGCAGTACTTC. Its protein product is CASSPGQGTYEQYF. This chain joins TRBV4-3 and TRBJ2-7, with TRBD1 matching over 8 bases. Germline V gene sequence: CDR1 LGHNA, CDR2 YSLEER. V lost 4 bases, J lost 2 bases, and 4 bases stayed unmatched. The CDR3 consists of 14 residues.

This clone was found a few times. This chain connects TRBV7-2 to TRBJ2-3, with a possible D match to TRBD2 (6 bases). From germline, CDR1 is SGHTA and CDR2 FQGNSA. V was trimmed by 0 bases and J by 9 bases, leaving 16 bases between them. CDR3 length: 15 amino acids. The CDR3 here is CASSLALGGAGTQYF. DNA of the CDR3: TGTGCCAGCAGCTTAGCGCTCGGGGGTGCTGGGACGCAGTATTTT.

The chain is built from TRBV29-1 and TRBJ2-3, with 8 bases aligning to TRBD1. The V gene's germline CDR1 is SQVTM and CDR2 ANQGSEA. The V and J ends lost 5 bases and 5 bases, in that order; junction bases with no gene match: 9. There are 14 residues in the CDR3. Here the CDR3 DNA reads TGCAGCGTTCCCGACAGGGGTGTCGGAGATACGCAGTATTTT. It specifies CSVPDRGVGDTQYF.

The chain has TRBV5-4 and TRBJ2-4; TRBD2 is a possible D gene (6 bases). CDR1 is SGHNT and CDR2 is YYREEE in the germline V gene (reference sequence). The CDR3 runs to 13 residues. V gave up 4 bases and J gave up 7 bases, with 12 bases separating them. The CDR3 here is CASSPVGRNIQYF. The CDR3 DNA reads TGTGCCAGCAGCCCTGTGGGGAGGAACATTCAGTACTTC.

This clone occurred once. The V and J genes are TRBV10-1 and TRBJ2-1, with 11 bases matching TRBD2. The CDR3 is made up of 17 amino acids. Germline trimming cut 2 bases from V and 4 bases from J; bases unmatched to any gene: 7. Germline CDR1 reads WNHNN; CDR2 reads SYGVQD (reference sequence). CDR3 nucleotide sequence: TGCGCCAGCAGTGAGCGGCAGGGGACTAGCGGTTACAATGAGCAGTTCTTC. Encoded protein: CASSERQGTSGYNEQFF.

The chain recombines TRBV11-2 with TRBJ1-1, with D possibly being TRBD1 (5 bases). CDR3 size: 15 residues. Per germline, CDR1 SGHAT and CDR2 FQNNGV. With 0 bases removed from V and 2 bases from J, the gap between germline ends came to 10 bases. CDR3 in DNA: TGTGCCAGCAGCTTAGATGGGTGGACAAACACTGAAGCTTTCTTT. Protein sequence: CASSLDGWTNTEAFF.

The table lists this clone with a few counts. CDR3 sequence reads: CASSEAARSTYEQYF. As DNA, the CDR3 is TGTGCCAGCAGTGAAGCAGCCAGGTCCACCTACGAGCAGTACTTC. This sequence joins TRBV6-1 and TRBJ2-7; D call uncertain. The germline V and J ends were trimmed by 0 bases and 2 bases, with 11 bases remaining between them. The germline gives CDR1 MNHNS, CDR2 SASEGT. The CDR3 is 15 residues long.

The rearrangement links TRBV7-2 to TRBJ2-6; 12 bases align to TRBD2. The trim removed 4 bases at V and 4 bases at J, leaving 8 bases unmatched. Germline lookup yields CDR1 SGHTA and CDR2 FQGNSA. CDR3 length: 18 residues. The CDR3 DNA reads TGTGCCAGCAGCTACCGGCCTAGCGGGGGGGTCGGGGCCAACGTCCTGACTTTC. The encoded protein is CASSYRPSGGVGANVLTF.

The CDR3 spells CAISVNIGTGNSGANVLTF. The CDR3, as DNA: TGTGCCATCAGTGTAAATATCGGGACAGGGAACTCTGGGGCCAACGTCCTGACTTTC. V usage is TRBV10-3 and J usage is TRBJ2-6, with 9 positions matching TRBD1. The CDR3 has 19 residues. Germline V gives CDR1 ENHRY, CDR2 SYGVKD. Trimming at V came to 4 bases and at J to 0 bases, leaving 10 bases not matched to a gene.

CDR3 nucleotides: TGTGCCAGCTCACCTCTCCAGGGCCCGGGCACTGAAGCTTTCTTT. Its translation is CASSPLQGPGTEAFF. This rearrangement joins TRBV18 to TRBJ1-1; a weak D match, TRBD1 (5 bases). V gave up 3 bases and J gave up 4 bases, with 15 bases separating them. The CDR3 length is 15 residues. Germline values: CDR1 KGHSH, CDR2 LQKENI.

This clone was observed a handful of times. The genes are TRBV19 and TRBJ2-7, with D tentatively TRBD1 (5 bases). The CDR3 sequence is 13 residues long. Germline values: CDR1 LNHDA, CDR2 SQIVND (reference sequence). V was trimmed by 3 bases and J by 3 bases, leaving 9 bases between them. The CDR3 loop reads CASSISGNYEQYF. The DNA for the CDR3 is TGTGCCAGTAGTATCTCAGGGAACTACGAGCAGTACTTC.

V is TRBV18 and J is TRBJ1-5, with TRBD1 identical over 10 bases. From germline, CDR1 is KGHSH and CDR2 LQKENI. Trimming at V came to 3 bases and at J to 2 bases, leaving 4 bases not matched to a gene. This CDR3 contains 16 residues. The CDR3 protein is CASSPGTGEGNQPQHF. The CDR3 DNA reads as TGTGCCAGCTCACCCGGGACAGGGGAAGGCAATCAGCCCCAGCATTTT.

This clone was seen more than once but under ten times. The chain employs TRBV19 and TRBJ1-2; weak D call: TRBD1 (6 bases). This CDR3 spans 16 amino acids. Germline CDR1 and CDR2: LNHDA and SQIVND (reference sequence). Trimming cost V 6 bases and J 2 bases, with 19 bases left between them. The CDR3 sequence: CASRPTGKGSNYGYTF. Written as DNA, the CDR3 is TGTGCCAGTAGGCCCACAGGGAAGGGGTCGAACTATGGCTACACCTTC.

The chain recombines TRBV2 with TRBJ2-7; possible D gene TRBD2, 5 bases. Germline V gives CDR1 SNHLY, CDR2 FYNNEI. V lost 5 bases to trimming and J lost 10 bases, with 9 bases between them. There are 10 residues in the CDR3. Here the CDR3 reads CASSNPGQYF. CDR3 sequence (DNA): TGTGCCAGCAGTAATCCGGGACAGTACTTC.

The chain carries TRBV7-8 and TRBJ1-1, with 12 bases matching TRBD1. The CDR3 runs to 17 residues. CDR1 and CDR2 (germline): SGHVS, FQNEAQ. Trimming removed 3 bases from V and 6 bases from J; junction bases left unmatched: 11. Here the CDR3 DNA reads TGTGCCAGCAGCTTTAACGCCGCGGGACAGGGGGCCGCTGAAGCTTTCTTT. It codes for CASSFNAAGQGAAEAFF.

This sequence joins TRBV5-1 and TRBJ2-2, with a weak D call TRBD1 (6 bases). The germline gives CDR1 SGHRS, CDR2 YFSETQ. V lost 4 bases, J lost 7 bases, and 11 bases lay in between. The CDR3 is 13 residues long. Here the CDR3 reads CASSIDRFGELFF. As DNA, the CDR3 is TGCGCCAGCAGCATCGACAGGTTCGGGGAGCTGTTTTTT.

This clone was detected only a few times. The CDR3 nucleotides are TGCGCCAGCAGCCCCACGACTATCCTTTTGGATACGCAGTATTTT. Its translation: CASSPTTILLDTQYF. The V gene is TRBV4-3, the J gene TRBJ2-3, with D possibly matching TRBD2 (5 bases). Germline CDR1 LGHNA, CDR2 YSLEER. The CDR3 has 15 residues. Trimming stripped 4 bases from V and 6 bases from J, with 17 bases between.

The chain joins TRBV5-1 to TRBJ2-3, with 14 bases matching TRBD2. The CDR3 runs 16 residues. Per germline, CDR1 SGHRS and CDR2 YFSETQ. V gave up 5 bases and J gave up 6 bases; unmatched junction bases: 8. The CDR3 region is CASRTSGGALMDTQYF. The CDR3 region has the DNA TGCGCCAGCAGGACTAGCGGGGGGGCTTTAATGGATACGCAGTATTTT.

This rearrangement joins TRBV4-1 to TRBJ1-2; 9 bases are shared with TRBD1. With V trimmed by 1 base and J by 3 bases, 0 bases remained unmatched. Looked up from germline, CDR1 is MGHRA and CDR2 is YSYEKL. The CDR3 totals 14 residues. CDR3 in amino acids: CASSQGDRDYGYTF. CDR3 DNA sequence: TGCGCCAGCAGCCAAGGGGACAGGGACTATGGCTACACCTTC.

This sequence joins TRBV7-9 and TRBJ2-7, with 7 nucleotides matching TRBD2. This CDR3 has 14 amino acids. From germline, CDR1 is SEHNR and CDR2 FQNEAQ (reference sequence). Unmatched junction bases numbered 8, after V lost 5 bases and J lost 4 bases. CDR3 sequence reads: CASSGAGELYEQYF. The CDR3 region has the DNA TGTGCCAGCAGCGGGGCGGGGGAGTTGTACGAGCAGTACTTC.